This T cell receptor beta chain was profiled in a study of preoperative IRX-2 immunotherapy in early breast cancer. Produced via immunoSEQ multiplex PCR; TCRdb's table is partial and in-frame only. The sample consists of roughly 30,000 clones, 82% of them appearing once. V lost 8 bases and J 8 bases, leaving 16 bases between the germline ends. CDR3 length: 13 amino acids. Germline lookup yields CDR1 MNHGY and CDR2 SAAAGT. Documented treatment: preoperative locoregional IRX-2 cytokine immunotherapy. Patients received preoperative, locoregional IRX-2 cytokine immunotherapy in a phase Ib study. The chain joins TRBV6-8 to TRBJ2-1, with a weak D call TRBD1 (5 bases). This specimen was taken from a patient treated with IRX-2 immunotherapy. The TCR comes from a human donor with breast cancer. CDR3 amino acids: CASGATRGDEQFF. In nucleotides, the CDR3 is TGTGCCAGCGGGGCCACCCGAGGCGATGAGCAGTTCTTC.